This entry concerns a single TCR beta chain. The antigen remains undetermined. Sequenced by immunoSEQ multiplex PCR; TCRdb stores in-frame clones only, minus some. The data hold 150,000 or so clones, with just under 85% observed a single time. The data were obtained in a study of cytomegalovirus exposure and HLA in healthy donors. Findings of the study overall: Specificity for CMV antigens was confirmed in vitro for three of the CMV-associated chains. Most TCR sequences were seen very rarely across donors, but some public TCRs occurred in many.

Donors were drawn from the approximately 130-subject validation cohort, separate from the approximately 670-subject first cohort. CDR3 length equals 18 residues. Trimming stripped 3 bases from V and 4 bases from J, with 21 bases between. Germline CDR1 reads LGHNT; CDR2 reads FRNRAP. Sequencing was carried out using PBMCs. This clonotype was obtained from a man aged 25-45 years in good health and CMV-seropositive. The chain is built from TRBV12-5 and TRBJ2-2; a weak D match, TRBD1 (6 bases). CDR3 DNA sequence: TGTGCTAGTGGTTTTTACTATGGTGGCAGGGGATCCACCGGGGAGCTGTTTTTT. Translated, it gives CASGFYYGGRGSTGELFF.